The rows below give T cell receptor beta chains drawn from one sample of a study of blood T cell repertoires in COVID-19. Generated by immunoSEQ multiplex PCR, the TCRdb table keeps only in-frame clones and is missing some. The table lists some 250,000 clones, approximately 83% of them singletons. Sequencing was done on a sample of PBMCs or T cells enriched from blood (not recorded which). These receptors were obtained from a woman aged 45-60 years who had recovered from COVID-19. The CDR3 runs from the conserved cysteine through the conserved F or W. Fields, in order: CDR3 length, D gene, J gene, V gene, clone size, CDR3 protein, CDR3 DNA. D genes are given only for firm matches. Expanded clones are given a class, and other clones once, few, many or no size at all.

CDR3 length: 14; D gene: .; J gene: TRBJ2-7; V gene: TRBV6-5; clone size: .; CDR3 protein: CASVTGRSNYEQYF; CDR3 DNA: TGTGCCAGCGTGACAGGGAGGTCCAACTACGAGCAGTACTTC
CDR3 length: 17; D gene: TRBD2; J gene: TRBJ2-1; V gene: TRBV6-2/TRBV6-3; clone size: .; CDR3 protein: CASSYSPSGRLSNEQFF; CDR3 DNA: TGTGCCAGCAGTTACTCGCCTAGCGGGAGGTTATCCAATGAGCAGTTCTTC
CDR3 length: 15; D gene: .; J gene: TRBJ1-3; V gene: TRBV28; clone size: .; CDR3 protein: CASSSRRRSGNTIYF; CDR3 DNA: TGTGCCAGCAGTTCCCGACGGAGATCTGGAAACACCATATATTTT
CDR3 length: 16; D gene: TRBD1; J gene: TRBJ2-1; V gene: TRBV6-6; clone size: .; CDR3 protein: CASGQTRDRGRNEQFF; CDR3 DNA: TGTGCCAGCGGACAAACCCGGGACAGGGGGCGAAATGAGCAGTTCTTC
CDR3 length: 14; D gene: .; J gene: TRBJ1-5; V gene: TRBV5-6; clone size: few; CDR3 protein: CASSPGYSNQPQHF; CDR3 DNA: TGTGCCAGCAGCCCAGGATATAGCAATCAGCCCCAGCATTTT
CDR3 length: 13; D gene: .; J gene: TRBJ2-7; V gene: TRBV12-3/TRBV12-4; clone size: .; CDR3 protein: CASSKEGFYEQYF; CDR3 DNA: TGTGCCAGCAGTAAGGAGGGCTTTTACGAGCAGTACTTC
CDR3 length: 16; D gene: .; J gene: TRBJ2-1; V gene: TRBV27; clone size: .; CDR3 protein: CASSSQGLSPYNEQFF; CDR3 DNA: TGTGCCAGCAGTTCACAGGGTTTGAGTCCCTACAATGAGCAGTTCTTC
CDR3 length: 14; D gene: TRBD1; J gene: TRBJ1-5; V gene: TRBV3-1/TRBV3-2; clone size: few; CDR3 protein: CASSLGQGRQPQHF; CDR3 DNA: TGTGCCAGCAGCCTCGGACAGGGTCGTCAGCCCCAGCATTTT
CDR3 length: 15; D gene: TRBD1; J gene: TRBJ1-5; V gene: TRBV6-6; clone size: .; CDR3 protein: CASSWGQLSNQPQHF; CDR3 DNA: TGTGCCAGCAGTTGGGGACAGCTAAGCAATCAGCCCCAGCATTTT
CDR3 length: 14; D gene: TRBD1; J gene: TRBJ2-2; V gene: TRBV30; clone size: .; CDR3 protein: CAWSRGTNTGELFF; CDR3 DNA: TGTGCCTGGAGCAGGGGGACGAACACCGGGGAGCTGTTTTTT
CDR3 length: 16; D gene: .; J gene: TRBJ1-5; V gene: TRBV6-2/TRBV6-3; clone size: .; CDR3 protein: CASSYYGGNGNQPQHF; CDR3 DNA: TGTGCCAGCAGTTATTACGGAGGAAACGGCAATCAGCCCCAGCATTTT
CDR3 length: 17; D gene: TRBD2; J gene: TRBJ2-7; V gene: TRBV7-2; clone size: .; CDR3 protein: CASSEGPGASGIYEQYF; CDR3 DNA: TGTGCCAGCAGCGAGGGCCCAGGCGCTAGCGGAATCTACGAGCAGTACTTC
CDR3 length: 14; D gene: .; J gene: TRBJ2-5; V gene: TRBV18; clone size: .; CDR3 protein: CASSVTGSQETQYF; CDR3 DNA: TGTGCCAGCTCAGTAACAGGGTCCCAAGAGACCCAGTACTTC
CDR3 length: 16; D gene: .; J gene: TRBJ1-2; V gene: TRBV18; clone size: .; CDR3 protein: CASSPGGTASNYGYTF; CDR3 DNA: TGTGCCAGCTCACCAGGCGGGACGGCTTCTAACTATGGCTACACCTTC
CDR3 length: 14; D gene: TRBD1; J gene: TRBJ1-2; V gene: TRBV28; clone size: .; CDR3 protein: CASSLWQGAYGYTF; CDR3 DNA: TGTGCCAGCAGTTTATGGCAGGGGGCGTATGGCTACACCTTC
CDR3 length: 18; D gene: .; J gene: TRBJ2-1; V gene: TRBV24-1; clone size: .; CDR3 protein: CATIPTPSSVGSYNEQFF; CDR3 DNA: TGTGCCACCATCCCCACCCCCTCTAGCGTCGGCTCCTACAATGAGCAGTTCTTC
CDR3 length: 12; D gene: .; J gene: TRBJ2-7; V gene: TRBV18; clone size: few; CDR3 protein: CASSPSSYEQYF; CDR3 DNA: TGTGCCAGCTCACCCAGCTCCTACGAGCAGTACTTC
CDR3 length: 15; D gene: TRBD2; J gene: TRBJ2-7; V gene: TRBV19; clone size: .; CDR3 protein: CASSNRGREGYEQYF; CDR3 DNA: TGTGCCAGTAGTAACCGGGGACGGGAGGGCTACGAGCAGTACTTC
CDR3 length: 15; D gene: TRBD1; J gene: TRBJ1-4; V gene: TRBV3-1/TRBV3-2; clone size: .; CDR3 protein: CASSLQQGAQEKLFF; CDR3 DNA: TGTGCCAGCAGCCTACAACAGGGGGCACAAGAAAAACTGTTTTTT
CDR3 length: 17; D gene: TRBD1; J gene: TRBJ1-4; V gene: TRBV14; clone size: .; CDR3 protein: CASRPGTGVAANEKLFF; CDR3 DNA: TGTGCCAGCAGACCCGGGACAGGGGTGGCAGCTAATGAAAAACTGTTTTTT
CDR3 length: 17; D gene: TRBD2; J gene: TRBJ2-3; V gene: TRBV15; clone size: .; CDR3 protein: CATSPNLGLAGTDTQYF; CDR3 DNA: TGTGCCACCAGCCCAAATTTAGGACTAGCGGGCACAGATACGCAGTATTTT
CDR3 length: 14; D gene: .; J gene: TRBJ2-5; V gene: TRBV9; clone size: .; CDR3 protein: CASSVEPRSETQYF; CDR3 DNA: TGTGCCAGCAGCGTAGAGCCCCGCTCGGAGACCCAGTACTTC
CDR3 length: 14; D gene: TRBD2; J gene: TRBJ2-1; V gene: TRBV2; clone size: .; CDR3 protein: CAIISGRGVNEQFF; CDR3 DNA: TGTGCCATCATCTCCGGGAGGGGAGTTAATGAGCAGTTCTTC
CDR3 length: 14; D gene: .; J gene: TRBJ2-5; V gene: TRBV6-5; clone size: .; CDR3 protein: CASSRGQTQETQYF; CDR3 DNA: TGTGCCAGCAGCCGAGGACAGACCCAAGAGACCCAGTACTTC
CDR3 length: 13; D gene: .; J gene: TRBJ1-2; V gene: TRBV28; clone size: once; CDR3 protein: CASSAGTHYGYTF; CDR3 DNA: TGTGCCAGCAGTGCCGGGACTCACTATGGCTACACCTTC
CDR3 length: 14; D gene: TRBD2; J gene: TRBJ2-1; V gene: TRBV5-4; clone size: once; CDR3 protein: CASSLAKRETEQFF; CDR3 DNA: TGTGCCAGCAGCTTGGCCAAGCGGGAGACTGAGCAGTTCTTC
CDR3 length: 13; D gene: TRBD2; J gene: TRBJ2-7; V gene: TRBV19; clone size: few; CDR3 protein: CASSTRDYNEQYF; CDR3 DNA: TGTGCCAGTAGTACCAGGGACTACAACGAGCAGTACTTC
CDR3 length: 12; D gene: .; J gene: TRBJ2-3; V gene: TRBV4-1; clone size: .; CDR3 protein: CASSSAPGTQYF; CDR3 DNA: TGCGCCAGCAGCTCGGCCCCGGGGACGCAGTATTTT
CDR3 length: 13; D gene: .; J gene: TRBJ2-7; V gene: TRBV5-1; clone size: .; CDR3 protein: CASSNPTGSEQYF; CDR3 DNA: TGCGCCAGCAGCAACCCGACAGGTTCTGAGCAGTACTTC
CDR3 length: 16; D gene: .; J gene: TRBJ1-1; V gene: TRBV5-1; clone size: once; CDR3 protein: CASSLDPTAKNTEAFF; CDR3 DNA: TGCGCCAGCAGCTTGGACCCCACAGCTAAAAACACTGAAGCTTTCTTT
CDR3 length: 15; D gene: TRBD1; J gene: TRBJ1-4; V gene: TRBV19; clone size: .; CDR3 protein: CASSIKQGLREKLFF; CDR3 DNA: TGTGCCAGTAGTATTAAACAGGGGTTGAGGGAAAAACTGTTTTTT
CDR3 length: 11; D gene: .; J gene: TRBJ2-5; V gene: TRBV12-3/TRBV12-4; clone size: .; CDR3 protein: CASSLLETQYF; CDR3 DNA: TGTGCCAGCAGTTTACTGGAGACCCAGTACTTC
CDR3 length: 13; D gene: .; J gene: TRBJ2-1; V gene: TRBV27; clone size: .; CDR3 protein: CASISGINNEQFF; CDR3 DNA: TGTGCCAGCATCTCGGGGATAAACAATGAGCAGTTCTTC
CDR3 length: 13; D gene: .; J gene: TRBJ1-1; V gene: TRBV30; clone size: .; CDR3 protein: CAEWAGMGTEAFF; CDR3 DNA: TGTGCCGAATGGGCGGGGATGGGCACTGAAGCTTTCTTT
CDR3 length: 15; D gene: TRBD2; J gene: TRBJ2-1; V gene: TRBV5-1; clone size: .; CDR3 protein: CASSLGLADDNEQFF; CDR3 DNA: TGCGCCAGCAGCTTAGGACTAGCGGACGACAATGAGCAGTTCTTC
CDR3 length: 12; D gene: .; J gene: TRBJ1-1; V gene: TRBV28; clone size: .; CDR3 protein: CASLSLRTEAFF; CDR3 DNA: TGTGCCAGCCTTTCCCTGAGGACTGAAGCTTTCTTT
CDR3 length: 16; D gene: .; J gene: TRBJ1-5; V gene: TRBV18; clone size: once; CDR3 protein: CAPPGLGAYSNQPQHF; CDR3 DNA: TGTGCCCCCCCCGGTTTGGGGGCTTATAGCAATCAGCCCCAGCATTTT